The source of this TCR beta chain is a study of cytomegalovirus exposure and HLA in healthy donors (dated by TCRdb to about 2017). General notes on the study: An earlier analysis of under 600 of the donors reported about 290 Gb of sequence data and 117 million unique TCR beta sequences from about 179 million T cells. Approximately 300 gigabases of sequencing data and tens of millions of unique TCR sequences made up an early release that covered 500 to 700 HLA-typed donors. The genetic ancestry cluster associated with self-reported Caucasian donors included about 81% of the roughly 400 genotyped donors. The aim of the study was to test whether cataloging public T cell receptors could identify signatures of past pathogen exposure. The study used immunosequencing to profile the T cell repertoires of approximately 630 subjects and linked those repertoires to cytomegalovirus serostatus. In addition to the first cohort of 666 subjects, a separate validation cohort of 120 different subjects was used. To predict cytomegalovirus infection status, the study combined high-throughput TCR immunosequencing, statistical association of individual TCRs with disease status, and machine learning. In a later analysis, previously published TCR beta repertoires from 666 donors were re-analyzed and high-resolution HLA genotyping was added so that TCR occurrence patterns could be studied. Rather than using new phenotypic data, the later analysis identified candidate immune exposures from TCR beta sequences and from how often those sequences occurred across donors. In an earlier analysis of roughly 580 of the donors, high-throughput TCR beta sequencing was used to judge whether each TCR beta V gene segment behaved as functional or pseudogenic. Alongside the repertoire data, information on donor age, sex, ethnicity and CMV serostatus was compiled. Genome-wide SNP genotypes for about three fifths of the roughly 670 donors were used in a later genetic analysis, which treated that subset as a discovery cohort. Every repertoire in the discovery cohort had been generated on one and the same sequencing platform. HLA typing included class I and class II loci at four-digit resolution. The number of typed donors differed by locus: about 620-630 for A, B, C, DRB1 and DQB1; approximately 520 for DQA1; approximately 600 for DPA1; and around 490 for DPB1. Roughly 5 DR-DQ haplotypes were handled as single units for association and clustering because linkage in the cohort was strong. Across about 380 genotyped donors of the cohort, an average of approximately 240,000 unique TCR beta nucleotide sequences per donor were sequenced, and approximately 17% of those sequences were non-productive. What the research found in general, with its limitations: A later analysis found that most CMV-associated TCR beta chains appeared HLA-restricted, with HLA associations seemingly driven largely by CMV exposure. A cluster of highly shared sequence variants was judged likely to be a technical artifact of the sequencing pipeline. A further reported finding was that TCR beta sequences accurately predicted the HLA-A and HLA-B alleles for most subjects in the first cohort. According to the authors, the approach could potentially be generalized to other disease states and immunological phenotypes. Because the 87-base-pair reads could not distinguish some IMGT-functional V segments, including TRBV6-2 and TRBV6-3, those segments were excluded. HLA typing was unavailable for some donors at each locus, so association tests used only the typed subset. A total of 150 to 200 TCR beta chains were listed by the study as associated with cytomegalovirus. Only TCR beta chains were sequenced in this cohort, and the absence of alpha or paired-chain data limited detectable features. A later analysis found that HLA-associated TCR beta chains were more clonally expanded and had lower generation probabilities than equally common non-associated chains. Broadly in line with IMGT annotations, most TCR beta V segments showed up in productive rearrangements about 87% or about 30% of the time in an earlier analysis of approximately 600 of the donors. Linkage disequilibrium might explain the correlated functional status among segregating V segments, but an unknown experimental factor could not be ruled out. Sequencing depth was assumed to be roughly uniform across donors in the presence/absence analyses, though that assumption may not hold. Across donors, most TCR sequences were observed very rarely, whereas some public TCRs were present in many individuals. Cytomegalovirus status was reported to be diagnosed by the classifier with high specificity and sensitivity in both the original and validation cohorts. About 17 rarely observed V segments, including chromosome 9 orphons, were excluded from the earlier analysis of about 610 of the donors because counts were too low. Strong co-occurrence of HLA alleles, especially DR and DQ, made assigning TCR associations to individual alleles difficult. The only immune exposure information available for the cohort was CMV serostatus. A later analysis associated about 17,000 TCR beta sequences with specific HLA alleles at a false discovery rate of 0.05. According to a later analysis, parvovirus B19, influenza, CMV and Epstein-Barr virus appeared linked to several top co-occurrence clusters. In a later analysis, the rate of TCR association differed among HLA loci, with DRB1 alleles having the most associated TCRs and HLA-C alleles having the fewest. An association between a missense DCLRE1C variant and V-gene and J-gene trimming of TCR beta chains was found in a later genetic analysis and replicated in an independent cohort. According to a later genetic analysis, donors in an Asian-associated ancestry cluster had fewer N-insertions in productive TCRs than the roughly 660-donor mean. In vitro tests confirmed that a few of the cytomegalovirus-associated TCR beta chains recognize cytomegalovirus antigens.

In total, over 600 healthy bone marrow donors made up the cohort. At the time of sampling, every cohort member was nominally healthy, though immune exposures that went unrecorded were likely present. The donor tested CMV seropositive and was one of the 289 seropositive cohort members. Every donor gave a peripheral blood sample, and the peripheral blood mononuclear cells from that sample were used for TCR beta sequencing. Genomic DNA extraction from the blood cell samples was performed with the Qiagen DNeasy Blood Extraction Kit. Libraries were prepared through the immunoSEQ multiplex PCR assay. For the multiplex PCR, a mixture combining 60 forward primers for TCR Vbeta segments and 13 reverse primers for TCR Jbeta segments was used. The CDR3 region of rearranged TCR beta genes was amplified from genomic DNA with a multiplex PCR assay. Amplified TCR beta libraries were sequenced as 87-base-pair reads on the Illumina HiSeq System. The paper's processing steps were these. A later analysis counted approximately 76 million unique TCR beta chains across the 700 or so repertoires, and some 11 million of these chains were shared by at least two donors. Raw reads were error-corrected and collapsed into unique sequences by a nearest-neighbor algorithm in which closely related sequences were merged to remove PCR and sequencing errors. V, D and J gene segments were assigned by aligning CDR3 sequences to IMGT reference sequences. For a sequence to be retained, at least a six-nucleotide match to both a V gene segment and a J gene segment was required. Rearrangements were called productive when the CDR3 lacked stop codons and stayed in frame with V and J; all others were non-productive. CDR3 was defined according to IMGT convention as the region running from the second conserved V-encoded cysteine to the conserved J-encoded phenylalanine. The earlier analysis of about 610 of the donors excluded any sequence lacking an unambiguous match to a single V gene segment. An earlier analysis of fewer than 750 of the donors classified V segments as functional when productive rearrangements were above 56.7% and as segregating when the standard deviation between donors was above 5%. A statistical classification framework was built for diagnosing cytomegalovirus status from the catalog of TCR beta chain sequences. In a later analysis, TCR nucleotide sequences were compared against IMGT/GENE-DB human TR gene sequences so that V and J genes could be assigned. In a later analysis, CDR3 sequences and most-parsimonious VDJ recombination scenarios were assigned using the TCRdist pipeline. A later analysis defined each TCR beta chain by its CDR3 amino acid sequence plus V-gene family, and excluded reads lacking a unique V-gene family. To address suspected cross-contamination and a sequencing artifact, a later analysis removed under 600 highly shared, low-generation-probability nucleotide sequences. In a later analysis, a clonal expansion index for each public chain was calculated from normalized within-repertoire ranks of inferred template counts. In a later analysis, generation probabilities were computed using a VDJ recombination model fitted to out-of-frame rearrangements, and the results were checked against IGoR. In a later analysis, TCR-TCR, TCR-HLA and TCR-CMV co-occurrence was scored with hypergeometric tests, and a repertoire-size bias correction was applied to TCR pairs. In a later analysis, false discovery rates were estimated by permuting HLA or CMV assignments 20 times. In a later analysis, co-occurring TCRs were grouped using DBSCAN, with TCRdist sequence similarity added in when clustering inside HLA-allele-positive subsets. For co-occurrence clustering, repertoires with fewer than 30,000 or more than 120,000 public chains were excluded, along with about five repertoires with anomalous nucleotide sharing. As stored in TCRdb, this immuneACCESS dataset retains in-frame rearrangements with V and J assigned. A fraction of the clones does not appear; measured against another copy, unresolved V genes explain less than half of the discrepancy, and the remainder lacks a known reason. The D gene and trimming were derived from the DNA, and the V and J assignments and clone size from that table. For this sample there are 150,000 to 200,000 clones; roughly 79% appear just once. The biggest ten clones account for 7.4% of the sample.

The CDR3 runs 13 residues from the cysteine to the phenylalanine. Kept here is only the CDR3 DNA, which spans 39 bases and is read in frame from base 1. For CDR1 and CDR2, the germline V gene (reference sequence) lists LNHDA and SQIVND. V sheds 3 bases and J sheds 4 bases, leaving 8 bases between their ends. Note on this clone: Its recognized antigen is unknown. The sample holds no much larger clone one base away, and base qualities are not on file.

The sequencing sample was made of PBMCs. The clonotype comes from a male donor in good health and CMV-seropositive. This chain is built from TRBV19 and TRBJ2-3, with TRBD1 perhaps the D gene, on 5 matching bases. The sequenced DNA is TGTGCCAGTAGTATCCAGGGTGCAGATACGCAGTATTTT. Its translation reads: CASSIQGADTQYF.